A single sample gave rise to the 2 T cell receptor beta chains below, sequenced in a study of T cell changes during pregnancy in multiple sclerosis (dated 2019 in TCRdb). Preparation of the library involved the immunoSEQ multiplex PCR assay. TCRdb mirrors the immuneACCESS table, restricted to in-frame sequences. Some clones are absent from its copies; in checked studies, under half trace to an unresolved V gene, and the reason for the others is unknown. In this sample the table shows around 55,000 clones, more than 80% of which occur a single time. 0.5% to 0.6% of the sample lies in the top ten. The source material was CD4+ T cells from peripheral blood mononuclear cells, sampled in the first trimester of pregnancy. All receptors derive from a female donor with multiple sclerosis, enrolled in a pregnancy study.

This clone was observed a few times. The CDR3 region is CSVVLRGGPQHF. The CDR3 DNA is TGCAGCGTTGTCCTGCGTGGTGGGCCCCAGCATTTT. The rearrangement joins TRBV29-1 to TRBJ1-5; no clear D. Germline assignment: CDR1 SQVTM and CDR2 ANQGSEA. The length of the CDR3 is 12 residues. V was pared by 4 bases and J by 9 bases, with 13 bases between.

V usage is TRBV11-3 and J usage is TRBJ1-3; TRBD1 matches 7 bases. J was trimmed by 3 bases and V by 6 bases; bases with no gene match: 5. The CDR3 contains 14 residues. CDR1 and CDR2 (germline): SGHNT, YENEEA. The CDR3 DNA sequence: TGTGCCAGCAGGGAGGGGGCTGATGGAAACACCATATATTTT. This translates into CASREGADGNTIYF.